The sequence of this TCR beta chain was determined in a study of blood T cell repertoires in COVID-19. In germline, CDR1 is SGHDT, CDR2 YYEEEE. V gave up 0 bases and J gave up 4 bases, with 10 bases separating them. There are 15 residues in the CDR3. In the original analysis: Reference gene primers were amplified, and this amplification served to estimate nucleated cell counts. Repertoires were generated with immunoSEQ multiplex PCR, while TCRdb's copy carries only in-frame clones and drops some. For V, J and clone size, that table is used; D and trimming come from the DNA. Here the sample spans around 300,000 clones, approximately 88% being singletons.

V gene TRBV5-6 combines with J gene TRBJ2-2, with D perhaps TRBD2 (5 bases). The receptor was derived from a middle-aged woman who had recovered from COVID-19. The sequencing sample was made of peripheral blood. The CDR3 protein is CASSLVLAGTGELFF. Here the CDR3 DNA reads TGTGCCAGCAGCTTGGTGCTAGCAGGCACCGGGGAGCTGTTTTTT.